One sample yielded the 10 T cell receptor beta chains listed below, sequenced in a study of tumor and adjacent non-tumor tissue in lung cancer. TCRbeta libraries were built with three rounds of nested PCR, modified from ARM-PCR. TCRdb reanalysed the multiplex PCR reads using MiXCR and keeps one entry per CDR3 protein. This table has about 100,000 distinct CDR3 sequences, 65% appearing once. RNA was extracted from bulk tissue without any cell sorting. This non-tumor lung sample came from over 3 cm beyond the tumor edge. The specimen was distant non-tumor lung tissue. The receptors shown here come from a man aged 30-40 years with non-small cell lung cancer.

This clonotype was seen at least ten times. This rearrangement joins TRBV20-1 to TRBJ2-1; TRBD2 agrees at 9 bases. This CDR3 is 15 amino acids long. The V and J ends lost 0 bases and 3 bases, in that order; junction bases with no gene match: 3. Per germline, CDR1 DFQATT and CDR2 SNEGSKA (reference sequence). For the CDR3, the DNA is TGCAGTGCTAGAGATTTGCGGGAGGGCTACAATGAGCAGTTCTTC. It codes for CSARDLREGYNEQFF.

To note about this clonotype: No conserved phenylalanine or tryptophan ends this CDR3, so it is likely a read error. The chain employs TRBV20-1 and TRBJ2-2, with 12 nucleotides matching TRBD2. The J segment lost 8 bases and the V segment lost 6 bases, leaving 10 bases of the junction unmatched. Per germline, CDR1 DFQATT and CDR2 SNEGSKA (reference sequence). This CDR3 region has 15 residues. Here the CDR3 reads CSARSWTSGTGELFC. The CDR3 DNA sequence: TGCAGTGCCCGTAGCTGGACTAGCGGGACAGGGGAGCTGTTTTGT.

Details on this clonotype: One junction end disagrees with the germline gene, perhaps due to a read error. The V and J genes are TRBV20-1 and TRBJ2-1; 10 bases agree with TRBD2. The CDR3 extends over 15 amino acids. Per the germline V gene, CDR1 is DFQATT and CDR2 is SNEGSKA (reference sequence). CDR3 residues: CRSLTGTSVLHEQFF. The CDR3 DNA reads TGCAGATCCCTGACCGGGACTAGCGTTCTCCATGAACAGTTCTTC.

A note on this clonotype: One junction end does not reproduce the germline sequence, and a read error may be involved. This sequence joins TRBV6-2 or TRBV6-3 and TRBJ2-3; unclear D gene. Germline CDR1 reads MNHEY; CDR2 reads SVGEGT. This CDR3 is built from 13 residues. The CDR3 DNA is TGTGCCAGCAGTTTTCGTCCGGCTGATAGGCAGTATTTT. This encodes CASSFRPADRQYF.

Turning to this clonotype: One end of the junction does not line up with germline, which may come from a read error. The V and J genes are TRBV20-1 and TRBJ2-5; D uncertain. CDR3 length: 17 amino acids. CDR1 is DFQATT and CDR2 is SNEGSKA in the germline V gene (reference sequence). The CDR3 DNA is TGCGGTGCTAGAGCCGGGTCCAACCACCCGGGCCAAGAGACTCAGTACTTC. Translation gives CGARAGSNHPGQETQYF.

V gene TRBV11-2 combines with J gene TRBJ1-2; no firm D call. V lost 4 bases, J lost 4 bases, and 16 bases lay in between. In germline, CDR1 is SGHAT, CDR2 FQNNGV. This CDR3 is built from 15 residues. The CDR3 DNA sequence: TGTGCCAGCAGCTCACTCTTGGGCAGAATCTATGGCTACACCTTC. Its protein is CASSSLLGRIYGYTF. Filled out from reference TRBV11-2 and TRBJ1-2, the complete variable domain reads EAGVAQSPRYKIIEKRQSVAFWCNPISGHATLYWYQQILGQGPKLLIQFQNNGVVDDSQLPKDRFSAERLKGVDSTLKIQPAKLEDSAVYLCASSSLLGRIYGYTFGSGTRLTVV.

The V call is TRBV24-1, the J call TRBJ2-5; the D is unclear. The CDR3 length is 16 residues. Germline V lookup: CDR1 KGHDR, CDR2 SFDVKD. Trimming stripped 4 bases from V and 3 bases from J, with 17 bases between. This chain's CDR3 is CATSDRPSPKEETQYF. The DNA for the CDR3 is TGTGCCACCAGTGACCGCCCTTCCCCTAAGGAAGAGACCCAGTACTTC.

A remark on this clonotype: A read error is likely, as this CDR3 ends without the conserved phenylalanine or tryptophan. The V call is TRBV20-1, the J call TRBJ2-7, with TRBD2 identical over 7 bases. The CDR3 covers 15 residues. V was pared by 1 base and J by 4 bases, with 10 bases of the junction left unmatched. Germline CDR1 DFQATT, CDR2 SNEGSKA (reference sequence). DNA for the CDR3: TGCAGTGCTAGAGGGCCTAGCGGTCGCTCATACGAGCAGTACTCC. This encodes CSARGPSGRSYEQYS.

This clonotype rates as medium-sized (0.01 to 0.1%). V and J are TRBV11-3 and TRBJ2-7; 9 nucleotides agree with TRBD1. Germline V gene lookup returns CDR1 SGHNT and CDR2 YENEEA. The J segment lost 4 bases and the V segment lost 5 bases, leaving 12 bases of the junction unmatched. The CDR3 extends over 16 amino acids. The chain's CDR3 is CASSMTGTGSLYEQYF. The CDR3 bases are TGTGCCAGCAGCATGACCGGGACAGGGTCTTTATACGAGCAGTACTTC. Together with reference TRBV11-3 and TRBJ2-7, the CDR3 gives the full variable domain: EAGVVQSPRYKIIEKKQPVAFWCNPISGHNTLYWYLQNLGQGPELLIRYENEEAVDDSQLPKDRFSAERLKGVDSTLKIQPAELGDSAVYLCASSMTGTGSLYEQYFGPGTRLTVT.

Within the sample, this clonotype is medium-sized. The rearrangement uses TRBV6-5 and TRBJ2-3, with D possibly matching TRBD1 (5 bases). V lost 2 bases and J lost 0, with 6 bases in between. This CDR3 comprises 14 residues. Per germline, CDR1 MNHEY and CDR2 SVGAGI. The CDR3: CASSYGASTDTQYF. In DNA, the CDR3 is TGTGCCAGCAGTTACGGGGCTAGCACAGATACGCAGTATTTT.